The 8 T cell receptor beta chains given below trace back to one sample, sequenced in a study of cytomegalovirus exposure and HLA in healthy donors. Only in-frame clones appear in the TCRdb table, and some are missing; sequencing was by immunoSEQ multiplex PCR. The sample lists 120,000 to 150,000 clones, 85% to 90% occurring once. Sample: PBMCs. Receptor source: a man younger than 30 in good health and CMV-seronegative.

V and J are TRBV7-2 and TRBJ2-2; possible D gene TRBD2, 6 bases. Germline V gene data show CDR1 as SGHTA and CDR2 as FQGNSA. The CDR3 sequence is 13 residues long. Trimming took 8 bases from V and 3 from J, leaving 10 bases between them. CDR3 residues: CASQGLHTGELFF. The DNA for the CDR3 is TGTGCCAGCCAGGGACTCCACACCGGGGAGCTGTTTTTT.

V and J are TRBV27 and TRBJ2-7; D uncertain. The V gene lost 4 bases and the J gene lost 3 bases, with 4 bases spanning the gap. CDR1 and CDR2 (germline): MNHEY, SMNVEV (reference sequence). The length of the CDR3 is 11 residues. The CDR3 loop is CASSSFYEQYF. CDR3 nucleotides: TGTGCCAGCAGTTCTTTCTACGAGCAGTACTTC.

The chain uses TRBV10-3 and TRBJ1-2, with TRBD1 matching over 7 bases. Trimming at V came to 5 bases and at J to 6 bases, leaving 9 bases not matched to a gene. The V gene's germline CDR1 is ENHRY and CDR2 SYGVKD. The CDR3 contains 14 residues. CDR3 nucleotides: TGTGCCATCAGTTCTACAGGGGCAGAGGATGGCTACACCTTC. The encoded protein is CAISSTGAEDGYTF.

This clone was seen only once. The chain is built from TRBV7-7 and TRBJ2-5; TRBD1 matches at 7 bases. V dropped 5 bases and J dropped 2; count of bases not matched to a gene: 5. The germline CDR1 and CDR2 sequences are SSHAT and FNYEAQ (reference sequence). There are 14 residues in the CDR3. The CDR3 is CASSARGRQETQYF. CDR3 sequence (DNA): TGTGCCAGCAGCGCTAGGGGGCGGCAAGAGACCCAGTACTTC. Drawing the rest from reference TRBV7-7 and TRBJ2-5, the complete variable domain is GAGVSQSPRYKVTKRGQDVTLRCDPISSHATLYWYQQALGQGPEFLTYFNYEAQPDKSGLPSDRFSAERPEGSISTLTIQRTEQRDSAMYRCASSARGRQETQYFGPGTRLLVL.

CDR3 nucleotides: TGCGCCAGCAGACTAGAGGGACTCCCCTTACGGGAGCAGTTCTTC. This gives the protein CASRLEGLPLREQFF. This chain links TRBV5-1 with TRBJ2-1, with TRBD2 as a possible D gene (6 bases). This CDR3 spans 15 amino acids. V lost 5 bases and J lost 10, with 22 bases in between. The germline V gene encodes CDR1 SGHRS and CDR2 YFSETQ.

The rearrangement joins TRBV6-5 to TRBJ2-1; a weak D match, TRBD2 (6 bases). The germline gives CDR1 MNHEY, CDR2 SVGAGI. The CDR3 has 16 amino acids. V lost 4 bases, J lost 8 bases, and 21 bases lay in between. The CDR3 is CASSWIGDSRRDEQFF. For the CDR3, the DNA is TGTGCCAGCAGTTGGATCGGAGACTCACGGAGGGATGAGCAGTTCTTC.

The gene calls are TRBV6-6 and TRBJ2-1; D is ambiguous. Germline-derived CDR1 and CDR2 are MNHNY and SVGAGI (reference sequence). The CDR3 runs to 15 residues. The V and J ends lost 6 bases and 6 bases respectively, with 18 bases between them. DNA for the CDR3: TGTGCCAGCAGGGCCCCGTATTTTAGAGGCAATGAGCAGTTCTTC. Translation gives CASRAPYFRGNEQFF.

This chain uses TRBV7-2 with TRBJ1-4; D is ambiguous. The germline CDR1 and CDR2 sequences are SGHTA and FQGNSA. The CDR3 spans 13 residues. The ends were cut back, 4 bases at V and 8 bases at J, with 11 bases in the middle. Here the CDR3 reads CASSSPPREKLFF. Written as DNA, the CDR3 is TGTGCCAGCAGCTCCCCTCCCCGGGAAAAACTGTTTTTT.